The source of this T cell receptor beta chain is a study of human T cells and chemical hapten exposure. TCRdb independently ran MiXCR on the RACE reads; one entry per CDR3 protein. The sample consists of approximately 350,000 distinct CDR3 sequences, about 7% of them appearing once. V dropped 3 bases and J dropped 7 bases, with 3 bases sitting between them. This CDR3 is 11 amino acids long. The V gene's germline CDR1 is KGHDR and CDR2 SFDVKD. This clonotype was found many times. The time point denotes: patch test 1, 2 weeks after DPC sensitization. Treatment indicated: therapeutic diphenylcyclopropenone sensitization with weekly scalp DPC.

V and J are TRBV24-1 and TRBJ2-1; D uncertain. The source was whole blood, collected in connection with sensitization to the hapten diphenylcyclopropenone (DPC). This sequence was found in a woman in her late teens or twenties with alopecia areata. Some clones in this sample may be carry-over from other donors' samples. CDR3 bases: TGTGCCACCAGTGATGATAATGAGCAGTTCTTC. Its translation: CATSDDNEQFF.